This TCR beta chain was documented in a study of blood T cell repertoires in COVID-19. CDR1 is KGHSH, CDR2 LQKENI, per germline. V lost 1 base to trimming and J lost 6 bases, with 18 bases between them. The CDR3 is 16 amino acids. Only in-frame clones appear in the TCRdb table, and some are missing; sequencing was by immunoSEQ multiplex PCR. The sample carries about 40,000 clones, 75% to 90% recorded once. This chain links TRBV18 with TRBJ1-2; D is possibly TRBD1 (6 bases). The sequenced material came from peripheral blood. The sequence was collected from a woman older than 75 with active COVID-19. DNA for the CDR3: TGTGCCAGCTCACCACAATCAGGGGCCCGCATAGATGGCTACACCTTC. Translation: CASSPQSGARIDGYTF.